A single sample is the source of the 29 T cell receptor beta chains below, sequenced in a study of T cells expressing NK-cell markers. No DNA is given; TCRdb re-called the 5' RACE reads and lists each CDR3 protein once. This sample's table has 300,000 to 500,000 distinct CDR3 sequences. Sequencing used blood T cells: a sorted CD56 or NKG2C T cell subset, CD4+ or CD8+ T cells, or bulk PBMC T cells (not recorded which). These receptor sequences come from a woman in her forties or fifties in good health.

The CDR3: CASSLSPTGNQPQHF. The genes are TRBV27 and TRBJ1-5; the D call from TCRdb, TRBD1, cannot be confirmed without DNA. The CDR3 runs 15 residues. Germline CDR1 reads MNHEY; CDR2 reads SMNVEV (reference sequence).

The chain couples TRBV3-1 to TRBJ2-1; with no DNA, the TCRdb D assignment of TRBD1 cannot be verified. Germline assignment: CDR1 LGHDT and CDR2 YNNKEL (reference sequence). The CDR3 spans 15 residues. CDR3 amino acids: CASSFTGGQVNEQFF.

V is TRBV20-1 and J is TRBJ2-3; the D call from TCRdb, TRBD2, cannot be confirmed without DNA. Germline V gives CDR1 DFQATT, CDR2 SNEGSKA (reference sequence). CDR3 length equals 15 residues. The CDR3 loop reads CSASTLAGVTDTQYF.

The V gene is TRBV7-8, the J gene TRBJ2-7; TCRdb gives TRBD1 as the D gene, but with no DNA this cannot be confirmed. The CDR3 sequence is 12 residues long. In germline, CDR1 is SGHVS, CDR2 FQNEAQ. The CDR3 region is CASSFRPGEQYF.

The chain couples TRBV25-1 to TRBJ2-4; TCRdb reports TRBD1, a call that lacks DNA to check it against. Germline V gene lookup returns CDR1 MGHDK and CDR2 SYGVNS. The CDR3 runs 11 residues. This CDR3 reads CASSSTGLPYF.

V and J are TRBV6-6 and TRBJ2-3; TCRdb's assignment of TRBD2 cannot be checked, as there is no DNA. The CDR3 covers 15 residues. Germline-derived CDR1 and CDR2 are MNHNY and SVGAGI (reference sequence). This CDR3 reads CASSFSGGSTDTQYF.

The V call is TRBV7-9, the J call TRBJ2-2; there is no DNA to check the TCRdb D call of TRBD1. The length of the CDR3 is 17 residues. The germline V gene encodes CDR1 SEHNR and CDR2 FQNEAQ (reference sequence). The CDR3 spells CASSLDRQGALVGELFF.

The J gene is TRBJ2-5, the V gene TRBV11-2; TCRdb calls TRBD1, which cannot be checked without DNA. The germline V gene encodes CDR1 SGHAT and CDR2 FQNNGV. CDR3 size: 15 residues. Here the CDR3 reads CASSLDLTSGQTQYF. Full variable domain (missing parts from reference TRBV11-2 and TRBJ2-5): EAGVAQSPRYKIIEKRQSVAFWCNPISGHATLYWYQQILGQGPKLLIQFQNNGVVDDSQLPKDRFSAERLKGVDSTLKIQPAKLEDSAVYLCASSLDLTSGQTQYFGPGTRLLVL.

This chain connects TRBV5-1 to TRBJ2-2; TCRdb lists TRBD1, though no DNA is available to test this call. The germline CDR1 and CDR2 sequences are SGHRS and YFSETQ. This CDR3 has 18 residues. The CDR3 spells CASSLIPRDSRNTGELFF.

The CDR3 spells CATQPFLGTEAFF. The gene calls are TRBV11-2 and TRBJ1-1. The V gene's germline CDR1 is SGHAT and CDR2 FQNNGV. CDR3 length: 13 amino acids.

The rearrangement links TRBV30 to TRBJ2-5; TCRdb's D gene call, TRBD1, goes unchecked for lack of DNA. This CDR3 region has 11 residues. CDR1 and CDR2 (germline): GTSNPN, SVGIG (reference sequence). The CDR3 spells CARMTGETQYF.

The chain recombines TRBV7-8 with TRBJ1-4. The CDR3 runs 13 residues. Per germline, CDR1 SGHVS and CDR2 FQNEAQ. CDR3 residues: CASRREIGEKLFF.

This chain's CDR3 is CSARGGGGNYGYTF. The chain couples TRBV20-1 to TRBJ1-2; TCRdb's D call, TRBD1, is unchecked because there is no DNA. The germline CDR1 and CDR2 sequences are DFQATT and SNEGSKA (reference sequence). There are 14 residues in the CDR3.

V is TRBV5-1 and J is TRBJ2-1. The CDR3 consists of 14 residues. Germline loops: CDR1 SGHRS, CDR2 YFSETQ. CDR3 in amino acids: CASSLLADGNEQFF.

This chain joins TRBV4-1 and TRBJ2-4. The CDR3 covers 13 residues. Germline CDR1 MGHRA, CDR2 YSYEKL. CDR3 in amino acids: CASQVGSKNIQYF.

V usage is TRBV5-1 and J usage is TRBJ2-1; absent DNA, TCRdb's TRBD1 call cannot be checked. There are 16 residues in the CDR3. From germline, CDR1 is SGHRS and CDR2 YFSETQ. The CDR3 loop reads CASSLASGPLTGEQFF.

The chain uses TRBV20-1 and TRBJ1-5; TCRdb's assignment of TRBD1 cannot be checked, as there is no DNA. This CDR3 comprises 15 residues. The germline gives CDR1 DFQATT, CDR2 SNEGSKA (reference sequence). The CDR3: CSARFELGDNQPQHF.

The CDR3 is CASSFTGGIEAFF. The V gene is TRBV5-1, the J gene TRBJ1-1. Germline values: CDR1 SGHRS, CDR2 YFSETQ. The CDR3 is 13 residues long.

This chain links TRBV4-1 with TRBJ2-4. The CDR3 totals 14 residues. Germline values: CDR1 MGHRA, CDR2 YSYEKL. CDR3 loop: CASSQDTVGDIQYF.

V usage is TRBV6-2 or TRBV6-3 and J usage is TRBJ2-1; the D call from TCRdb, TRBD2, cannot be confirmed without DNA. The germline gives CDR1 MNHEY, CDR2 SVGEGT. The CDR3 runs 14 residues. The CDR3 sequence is CASSGERTSAEQFF.

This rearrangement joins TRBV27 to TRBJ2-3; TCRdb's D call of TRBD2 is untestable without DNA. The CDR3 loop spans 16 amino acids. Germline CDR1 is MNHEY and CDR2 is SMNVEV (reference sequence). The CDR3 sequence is CASSPLGLTHTDTQYF.

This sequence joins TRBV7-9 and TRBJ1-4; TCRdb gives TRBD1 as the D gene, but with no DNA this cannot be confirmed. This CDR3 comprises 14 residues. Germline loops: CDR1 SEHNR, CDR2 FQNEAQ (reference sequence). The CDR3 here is CASSSRVSSEKLFF. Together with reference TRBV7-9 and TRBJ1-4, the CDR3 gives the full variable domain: DTGVSQNPRHKITKRGQNVTFRCDPISEHNRLYWYRQTLGQGPEFLTYFQNEAQLEKSRLLSDRFSAERPKGSFSTLEIQRTEQGDSAMYLCASSSRVSSEKLFFGSGTQLSVL.

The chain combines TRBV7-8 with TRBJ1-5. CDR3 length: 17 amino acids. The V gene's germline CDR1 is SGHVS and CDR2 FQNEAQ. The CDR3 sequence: CASSSGRMAVGGEPQHF. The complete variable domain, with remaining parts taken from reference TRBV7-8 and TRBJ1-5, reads GAGVSQSPRYKVAKRGQDVALRCDPISGHVSLFWYQQALGQGPEFLTYFQNEAQLDKSGLPSDRFFAERPEGSVSTLKIQRTQQEDSAVYLCASSSGRMAVGGEPQHFGDGTRLSIL.

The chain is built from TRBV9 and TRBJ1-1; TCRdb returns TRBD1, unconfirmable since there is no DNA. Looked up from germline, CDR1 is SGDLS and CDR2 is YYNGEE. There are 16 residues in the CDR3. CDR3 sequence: CASSVGAGGMGTEAFF.

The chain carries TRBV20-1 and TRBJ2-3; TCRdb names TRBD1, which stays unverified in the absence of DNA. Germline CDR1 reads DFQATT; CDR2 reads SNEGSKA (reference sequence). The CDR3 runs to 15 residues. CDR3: CSARGGPHRADTQYF.

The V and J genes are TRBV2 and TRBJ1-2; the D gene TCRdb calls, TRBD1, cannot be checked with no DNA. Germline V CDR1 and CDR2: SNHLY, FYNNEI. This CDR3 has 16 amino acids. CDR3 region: CASKGQGAFDYYGYTF.

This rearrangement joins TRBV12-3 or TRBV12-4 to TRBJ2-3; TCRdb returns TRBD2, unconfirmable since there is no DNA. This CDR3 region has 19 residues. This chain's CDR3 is CASSLFRTSGRGGTDTQYF.

The CDR3: CASSWQGGRETQYF. The chain combines TRBV11-1 with TRBJ2-5; without DNA, the TCRdb call of TRBD2 cannot be checked. The CDR3 length is 14 residues. CDR1 is SGHAT and CDR2 is FQDESV in the germline V gene (reference sequence).

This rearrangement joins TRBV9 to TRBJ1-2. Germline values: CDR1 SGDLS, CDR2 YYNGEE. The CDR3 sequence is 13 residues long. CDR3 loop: CASSVVDFYGYTF. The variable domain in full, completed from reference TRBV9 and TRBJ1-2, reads DSGVTQTPKHLITATGQRVTLRCSPRSGDLSVYWYQQSLDQGLQFLIQYYNGEERAKGNILERFSAQQFPDLHSELNLSSLELGDSALYFCASSVVDFYGYTFGSGTRLTVV.